A single sample gave rise to the 28 T cell receptor beta chains below, sequenced in a study of CD8+ T cells in alopecia areata. Treatment: oral pan-JAK inhibitor, 5-10 mg twice daily. Once RNA had been extracted, it was reverse transcribed into cDNA to act as the sequencing template. The data were produced by immunoSEQ multiplex PCR, yet TCRdb's version contains in-frame clones alone and is incomplete. The sample records roughly 190,000 clones, 50% to 60% being singletons. Material: CD4+ T cells sorted from blood, obtained at week 4, from a patient treated with tofacitinib. The receptor set was obtained from a human donor with alopecia areata.

This clone showed up just a few times. A read error may account for a junction end that differs from germline. CDR3 nucleotide sequence: TGTGCTAGCAGCTTGTGGTCTCGGACAGTACAAGAGACCCAGTACTTC. Translation: CASSLWSRTVQETQYF. V is TRBV7-7 and J is TRBJ2-5; D might be TRBD1 (6 bases). Germline assignment: CDR1 SSHAT and CDR2 FNYEAQ (reference sequence). The CDR3 extends over 16 amino acids.

The chain couples TRBV29-1 to TRBJ2-5; D is possibly TRBD2 (6 bases). Germline CDR1 and CDR2: SQVTM and ANQGSEA. Between the trimmed V and J ends, which lost 6 bases and 2 bases, there was a span of 19 bases. This CDR3 spans 15 amino acids. The CDR3 loop reads CSVAPMGGGQETQYF. The DNA for the CDR3 is TGCAGCGTGGCCCCGATGGGTGGGGGGCAAGAGACCCAGTACTTC.

This rearrangement joins TRBV2 to TRBJ2-2, with a weak D call TRBD2 (6 bases). Trimming took 8 bases from V and 1 from J, leaving 11 bases between them. Looked up from germline, CDR1 is SNHLY and CDR2 is FYNNEI. The CDR3 runs 14 residues. Here the CDR3 reads CASGGTVNTGELFF. CDR3 nucleotides: TGTGCCAGCGGGGGGACGGTGAACACCGGGGAGCTGTTTTTT.

This clone occurred a few times. The V gene is TRBV5-1, the J gene TRBJ1-4; 7 bases fit TRBD1. The V segment lost 0 bases and the J segment 3 bases; nucleotides outside the gene matches: 8. From germline, CDR1 is SGHRS and CDR2 YFSETQ. The CDR3 runs to 17 residues. In DNA form, the CDR3 reads TGCGCCAGCAGCTTGGAGGCCAGGGGGATGGCTAATGAAAAACTGTTTTTT. Amino acids: CASSLEARGMANEKLFF.

The chain has TRBV29-1 and TRBJ1-2; TRBD1 matches 7 bases. The CDR3 consists of 13 residues. Germline CDR1 reads SQVTM; CDR2 reads ANQGSEA. V lost 6 bases and J lost 4; bases outside the gene matches: 8. As DNA, the CDR3 is TGCAGCGTCCCCACGGACAGGCTCTATGGCTACACCTTC. The encoded protein is CSVPTDRLYGYTF. Full variable domain (remainder filled in from reference TRBV29-1 and TRBJ1-2): SAVISQKPSRDICQRGTSLTIQCQVDSQVTMMFWYRQQPGQSLTLIATANQGSEATYESGFVIDKFPISRPNLTFSTLTVSNMSPEDSSIYLCSVPTDRLYGYTFGSGTRLTVV.

The chain combines TRBV28 with TRBJ2-5, with D possibly being TRBD1 (5 bases). CDR3 length: 13 residues. V was cut by 3 bases and J by 6 bases, with 11 bases left in between. CDR1 MDHEN and CDR2 SYDVKM come from the germline V gene. The CDR3 region is CASSLGRGKTQYF. CDR3 DNA: TGTGCCAGCAGTTTGGGTAGGGGAAAGACCCAGTACTTC. Complete variable domain (other parts from reference TRBV28 and TRBJ2-5): DVKVTQSSRYLVKRTGEKVFLECVQDMDHENMFWYRQDPGLGLRLIYFSYDVKMKEKGDIPEGYSVSREKKERFSLILESASTNQTSMYLCASSLGRGKTQYFGPGTRLLVL.

This clone was recorded once. The genes are TRBV7-2 and TRBJ1-6; D uncertain. The CDR3 totals 12 residues. The germline V and J ends were trimmed by 2 bases and 6 bases, with 2 bases remaining between them. The germline V gene encodes CDR1 SGHTA and CDR2 FQGNSA. The CDR3 loop reads CASSLTNSPLHF. In nucleotides, the CDR3 is TGTGCCAGCAGCTTAACTAATTCACCCCTCCACTTT.

The rearrangement joins TRBV25-1 to TRBJ2-6; D is ambiguous. The V and J ends lost 10 bases and 2 bases respectively, with 9 bases between them. This CDR3 contains 13 residues. Germline V gene lookup returns CDR1 MGHDK and CDR2 SYGVNS. CDR3 sequence: CATALPGANVLTF. CDR3 coding DNA: TGTGCCACCGCTCTCCCTGGGGCCAACGTCCTGACTTTC.

The chain combines TRBV7-9 with TRBJ2-3; D gene uncertain. V gave up 5 bases and J gave up 5 bases, with 23 bases separating them. The CDR3 contains 17 residues. The germline gives CDR1 SEHNR, CDR2 FQNEAQ (reference sequence). The CDR3 protein is CASSHRHRYSVRDTQYF. CDR3 coding DNA: TGTGCCAGCAGCCACCGACACAGATACAGCGTTCGAGATACGCAGTATTTT.

This clone was found a few times. The chain uses TRBV7-9 and TRBJ1-3; D unresolved. This CDR3 comprises 15 residues. Trimming left V 5 bases short and J 0 bases short, with 11 bases between. Germline loops: CDR1 SEHNR, CDR2 FQNEAQ (reference sequence). The CDR3: CASSRSGFSGNTIYF. The CDR3 coding sequence is TGTGCCAGCAGCCGCAGCGGATTCTCTGGAAACACCATATATTTT.

This chain joins TRBV30 and TRBJ1-4; TRBD1 matches at 8 bases. CDR1 and CDR2 from the germline V gene are GTSNPN and SVGIG (reference sequence). The CDR3 has 13 amino acids. As DNA, the CDR3 is TGTGCTTTAACAGGGGGTTATAATGAAAAACTGTTTTTT. It is translated as CALTGGYNEKLFF.

This clone turned up a few times. This sequence joins TRBV5-1 and TRBJ1-3; no clear D gene. The CDR3 totals 15 residues. Trimming pared 4 bases from V and 0 bases from J, leaving 11 bases between. Germline CDR1 SGHRS, CDR2 YFSETQ. CDR3 nucleotides: TGCGCCAGCAGCCCCTCGGCCGACTCTGGAAACACCATATATTTT. This sequence encodes CASSPSADSGNTIYF.

There are a few counts of this clone. The genes are TRBV27 and TRBJ1-6; D not certain. V shed 6 bases and J shed 7 bases, with 16 bases lying between them. Per the germline V gene, CDR1 is MNHEY and CDR2 is SMNVEV (reference sequence). The CDR3 consists of 15 residues. CDR3 bases: TGTGCCAGCAGACCCTTGGAACAGATCAATTCACCCCTCCACTTT. Translation gives CASRPLEQINSPLHF.

This clone was seen a handful of times. The chain uses TRBV2 and TRBJ2-7; perhaps D is TRBD1 or TRBD2 (5 bases each). The CDR3 extends over 15 amino acids. Germline CDR1 SNHLY, CDR2 FYNNEI. Trimming removed 7 bases at V and 0 bases at J, with 16 bases between. The CDR3 nucleotides read TGTGCCAGCATAGGGACGCGCTTCAGCTCCTACGAGCAGTACTTC. This codes for CASIGTRFSSYEQYF.

The rearrangement joins TRBV7-8 to TRBJ1-2, with 12 bases aligning to TRBD1. The CDR3 has 16 residues. Looked up from germline, CDR1 is SGHVS and CDR2 is FQNEAQ. The trim removed 1 base at V and 8 bases at J, leaving 8 bases unmatched. The DNA for the CDR3 is TGTGCCAGCAGCTTAGACCATACCGGGACAGGGGGCGGCTACACCTTC. This sequence encodes CASSLDHTGTGGGYTF.

The rearrangement joins TRBV18 to TRBJ2-5; D uncertain. Germline-derived CDR1 and CDR2 are KGHSH and LQKENI. CDR3 length: 13 residues. V was trimmed by 3 bases and J by 3 bases, leaving 8 bases between them. The CDR3 sequence: CASSPIREETQYF. The CDR3 DNA reads as TGTGCCAGCTCACCTATCCGAGAAGAGACCCAGTACTTC.

V gene TRBV9 combines with J gene TRBJ2-7; D may be TRBD1 (7 bases). Germline CDR1 SGDLS, CDR2 YYNGEE. CDR3 size: 12 residues. Trimming left V 4 bases short and J 7 bases short, with 12 bases between. CDR3 DNA sequence: TGTGCCAGCAGCTATCAGGGGGGTGAGCAGTACTTC. Translating gives CASSYQGGEQYF.

In its sample, this clone was seen once. This sequence joins TRBV5-1 and TRBJ2-1; D not resolved. The CDR3 has 14 residues. Germline CDR1 SGHRS, CDR2 YFSETQ. V was pared by 4 bases and J by 5 bases, with 13 bases between. In nucleotides, the CDR3 is TGCGCCAGCAGCAGTGGAGTGGGTCACAATGAGCAGTTCTTC. Amino acid sequence: CASSSGVGHNEQFF.

The chain links TRBV7-2 to TRBJ2-5, with 7 positions matching TRBD2. Germline V gene lookup returns CDR1 SGHTA and CDR2 FQGNSA. The CDR3 loop spans 14 amino acids. J gave up 5 bases and V 5 bases, and 8 bases lay outside the gene matches. DNA of the CDR3: TGTGCCAGCAGCCGAGCGGGGACCCTGGAGACCCAGTACTTC. Amino acid sequence: CASSRAGTLETQYF.

This chain uses TRBV30 with TRBJ1-1; the D is unclear. The CDR3 totals 13 residues. The germline CDR1 and CDR2 sequences are GTSNPN and SVGIG (reference sequence). The V and J ends lost 3 bases and 0 bases respectively, with 8 bases between them. The CDR3 bases are TGTGCCTGGAGGTACTCCATGAACACTGAAGCTTTCTTT. Amino acids: CAWRYSMNTEAFF.

V and J are TRBV6-5 and TRBJ1-6; no clear D. The V end was cut by 0 bases, the J end by 8 bases, with 8 bases between. The CDR3 is 14 amino acids. CDR1 MNHEY and CDR2 SVGAGI come from the germline V gene. The CDR3 DNA sequence: TGTGCCAGCAGTTACTCAGTATATGATTCACCCCTCCACTTT. Its translation: CASSYSVYDSPLHF.

The rearrangement uses TRBV19 and TRBJ1-5, with 7 nucleotides matching TRBD1. Trimming cost V 5 bases and J 1 base; bases outside gene matches: 5. There are 15 residues in the CDR3. Germline V gene data show CDR1 as LNHDA and CDR2 as SQIVND (reference sequence). The CDR3 bases are TGTGCCAGTAGTCCCTCGACAGGGAGCAATCAGCCCCAGCATTTT. Translated, it gives CASSPSTGSNQPQHF.

This sequence joins TRBV5-6 and TRBJ2-7, with D perhaps matching TRBD1 (6 bases). Germline V gives CDR1 SGHDT, CDR2 YYEEEE. The CDR3 has 15 amino acids. With 4 bases removed from V and 0 bases from J, the gap between germline ends came to 14 bases. In nucleotides, the CDR3 is TGTGCCAGCAGCCGCCCCAGCAGGGGCTCCTACGAGCAGTACTTC. It translates to CASSRPSRGSYEQYF.

The chain employs TRBV15 and TRBJ1-1; the D is unclear. V shed 4 bases and J shed 2 bases, with 11 bases lying between them. In germline, CDR1 is LNHNV, CDR2 YYDKDF (reference sequence). This CDR3 contains 14 residues. CDR3 sequence: CATSTPEANTEAFF. CDR3 nucleotide sequence: TGTGCCACCAGCACCCCAGAAGCAAACACTGAAGCTTTCTTT.

The chain has TRBV5-1 and TRBJ2-3, with D unclear. Trimming took off 4 bases at V and 1 base at J, with 10 bases between the two ends. Germline CDR1 is SGHRS and CDR2 is YFSETQ. The CDR3 is 14 residues long. CDR3 nucleotide sequence: TGCGCCAGCAGCACGAACGTCGGCACAGATACGCAGTATTTT. Translating gives CASSTNVGTDTQYF.

V and J are TRBV4-2 and TRBJ2-5; TRBD1 is a possible D gene (6 bases). CDR1 LGHNA and CDR2 YNFKEQ come from the germline V gene. The CDR3 runs to 15 residues. Trimming left V 0 bases short and J 5 bases short, with 13 bases between. In DNA, the CDR3 is TGTGCCAGCAGCCAAGACCTCAGGGGTGTGGAGACCCAGTACTTC. This sequence encodes CASSQDLRGVETQYF.

The chain carries TRBV5-1 and TRBJ2-3; D tentatively fits TRBD1 or TRBD2 (6 bases each). The CDR3 runs 14 residues. In germline, CDR1 is SGHRS, CDR2 YFSETQ. The germline V and J ends were trimmed by 0 bases and 4 bases, with 9 bases remaining between them. The CDR3 bases are TGCGCCAGCAGCTTGGTGGGGGGCCCAGATACGCAGTATTTT. This translates into CASSLVGGPDTQYF.

This clone occurred a few times. J is TRBJ1-5 and V is TRBV6-1; no clear D. Trimming pared 6 bases from V and 6 bases from J, leaving 9 bases between. The CDR3 spans 12 residues. CDR1 MNHNS and CDR2 SASEGT come from the germline V gene. CDR3 DNA: TGTGCCAGCAGCCGGAACAGTCAGCCCCAGCATTTT. Protein: CASSRNSQPQHF.